The 10 T cell receptor beta chains in this list originate from one sample, sequenced in a study of long-term antiretroviral therapy in people with HIV. At survey level, the immunoSEQ assay was run in its v3.0 version. The data were produced by immunoSEQ multiplex PCR, yet TCRdb's version contains in-frame clones alone and is incomplete. The table shows under 30,000 clones, with about 80% occurring only once. Sequenced material: unsorted PBMCs, taken 0.7 years before starting antiretroviral therapy. All receptors derive from a man younger than 40 with HIV.

The V and J genes are TRBV23-1 and TRBJ2-7, with no clear D. TRBV23-1 belongs to the ORF category, with a function that is uncertain. V was cut by 1 base and J by 2 bases, with 9 bases left in between. The CDR3 sequence is 14 residues long. CDR3 nucleotides: TGCGCCAGCAGTCAATTGGGGAAAACCTACGAGCAGTACTTC. Its protein is CASSQLGKTYEQYF.

The CDR3 protein is CAWSVRGTVASTDTQYF. The CDR3 nucleotides read TGTGCCTGGAGTGTACGAGGGACAGTAGCATCCACAGATACGCAGTATTTT. V usage is TRBV30 and J usage is TRBJ2-3; 7 nucleotides match TRBD1. Germline values: CDR1 GTSNPN, CDR2 SVGIG (reference sequence). V lost 0 bases and J lost 2; bases outside the gene matches: 11. This CDR3 has 17 residues.

Details on this clone: One end of the junction fails to match germline, which may point to a read error. The genes are TRBV6-5 and TRBJ1-1; D call uncertain. The CDR3 covers 13 residues. The germline gives CDR1 MNHEY, CDR2 SVGAGI. CDR3 coding DNA: TGTGCCGGCAGCCCCGGAGGGTTGACTGAAGCTTTCTTT. Its translation: CAGSPGGLTEAFF.

The chain is built from TRBV9 and TRBJ2-4; D is unclear. Trimming shortened V by 3 bases and J by 0 bases, and 13 bases separated the two germline ends. Per germline, CDR1 SGDLS and CDR2 YYNGEE. The CDR3 sequence is 16 residues long. CDR3 in amino acids: CASSEVRTLAKNIQYF. CDR3 in DNA: TGTGCCAGCAGCGAGGTCCGGACCCTAGCCAAAAACATTCAGTACTTC.

The J gene is TRBJ1-1, the V gene TRBV9; 9 positions agree with TRBD1. CDR1 and CDR2 (germline): SGDLS, YYNGEE. Trimming took 3 bases from V and 0 from J; bases not matched to a gene: 3. This CDR3 is built from 15 residues. CDR3 region: CASSEGQGMNTEAFF. As DNA, the CDR3 is TGTGCCAGCAGCGAAGGACAGGGGATGAACACTGAAGCTTTCTTT.

V usage is TRBV30 and J usage is TRBJ1-2; possibly TRBD1 for D (5 bases). The germline V gene has CDR1 GTSNPN and CDR2 SVGIG (reference sequence). Trimming pared 3 bases from V and 7 bases from J, leaving 9 bases between. There are 11 residues in the CDR3. In DNA form, the CDR3 reads TGTGCCTGGAGGGGGGGGGTTGGCTACACCTTC. This codes for CAWRGGVGYTF.

V gene TRBV30 combines with J gene TRBJ2-6, with D possibly TRBD1 on 6 matching bases. CDR3 length: 16 residues. The V end lost 2 bases, the J end lost 0 bases, and 11 bases lay between the germline ends. CDR1 and CDR2 (germline): GTSNPN, SVGIG (reference sequence). CDR3 in DNA: TGTGCCTGGAGTAACCAGGGGATCTCTGGGGCCAACGTCCTGACTTTC. Translating it yields CAWSNQGISGANVLTF.

This clone was counted a few times. The gene calls are TRBV29-1 and TRBJ2-7; the match to TRBD1 covers 9 bases. Germline V lookup: CDR1 SQVTM, CDR2 ANQGSEA. This CDR3 contains 15 residues. With V trimmed by 0 bases and J by 2 bases, 5 bases remained unmatched. The CDR3 sequence is CSVEDRDRAAYEQYF. The CDR3 coding sequence is TGCAGCGTTGAAGACCGGGACAGGGCGGCCTACGAGCAGTACTTC.

The chain combines TRBV7-6 with TRBJ2-7; possibly TRBD1 or TRBD2 for D (5 bases each). The CDR3 consists of 13 residues. V was trimmed by 5 bases and J by 3 bases, leaving 11 bases between them. CDR1 and CDR2 from the germline V gene are SGHVS and FNYEAQ. The CDR3 DNA follows: TGTGCCAGCAGCATTAGGGACCGCTACGAGCAGTACTTC. It encodes CASSIRDRYEQYF.

The chain has TRBV6-6 and TRBJ1-3; D gene uncertain. The V end lost 5 bases, the J end lost 0 bases, and 14 bases lay between the germline ends. The germline V gene has CDR1 MNHNY and CDR2 SVGAGI (reference sequence). This CDR3 region has 16 residues. The CDR3 reads CASSAPTSPSGNTIYF. The DNA for the CDR3 is TGTGCCAGCAGTGCCCCGACGAGCCCCTCTGGAAACACCATATATTTT.